This is a list of T cell receptor beta chains from one sample in a study of vaccination and CD4 T cells after COVID-19. TCRdb reprocessed the PCR reads with MiXCR, giving one entry per CDR3 protein. The sample consists of about 19,000 distinct CDR3 sequences, roughly 31% of them appearing once. These receptors are not linked to any known antigen. The sample comprised cultured CD4+ T cells from blood. Receptor source: a human donor with COVID-19. Both conserved end residues are part of each CDR3. The D gene is left open where the match is weak. A clone size is listed for some rows: how often the clone was seen (once, few, many), or a class if it is expanded.

J gene | V gene | D gene | clone size | CDR3 DNA | CDR3 protein
TRBJ1-1 | TRBV30 | - | - | TGTGCCTGGAGCGCCGGACTGAGTACCTTGAACACTGAAGCTTTCTTT | CAWSAGLSTLNTEAFF
TRBJ1-6 | TRBV6-4 | - | few | TGTGCCAGCAGTGACAGGGGAGGCAATTCACCCCTCCACTTT | CASSDRGGNSPLHF
TRBJ1-5 | TRBV12-3/TRBV12-4 | TRBD1 | few | TGTGCCAGCACTCCGGGACAGGGGAAAACGCGAAATCAGCCCCAGCATTTT | CASTPGQGKTRNQPQHF
TRBJ1-3 | TRBV2 | TRBD1 | few | TGTGCCAGCAGGCAAGGGACAGTCTCTGGAAACACCATATATTTT | CASRQGTVSGNTIYF
TRBJ1-6 | TRBV19 | TRBD1 | - | TGTGCCAGTAGTTCTCTCTTACAGGGGAATTCACCCCTCCACTTT | CASSSLLQGNSPLHF
TRBJ1-2 | TRBV28 | - | - | TGTGCCAGCAGTTTCGGGGGGGCGAACTATGGCTACACCTTC | CASSFGGANYGYTF
TRBJ2-2 | TRBV12-5 | TRBD1 | - | TGTGCTAGTGGTTTGGGGACAGGGATCACCGGGGAGCTGTTTTTT | CASGLGTGITGELFF
TRBJ2-5 | TRBV15 | - | - | TGTGCCACCAGCAGACAGGGTAGCCAAGAGACCCAGTACTTC | CATSRQGSQETQYF
TRBJ2-4 | TRBV10-1 | - | few | TGCGCCAGCAGTGACGGAGGGGGGAACATTCAGTACTTC | CASSDGGGNIQYF
TRBJ1-4 | TRBV19 | TRBD1 | - | TGTGCCAGTAGTCCAGGGACAGGCGAAAAACTGTTTTTT | CASSPGTGEKLFF
TRBJ2-5 | TRBV18 | - | few | TGTGCCAGCTCAGACAGATTTAGGGAGACCCAGTACTTC | CASSDRFRETQYF
TRBJ2-3 | TRBV19 | - | - | TGTGCCAGTAGTACGAGAGGGACCACGATTGGGGGCACAGATACGCAGTATTTT | CASSTRGTTIGGTDTQYF
TRBJ1-6 | TRBV28 | - | few | TGTGCCAGCAGCTCCTTACTGATAAATTCACCCCTCCACTTT | CASSSLLINSPLHF
TRBJ2-5 | TRBV7-7 | TRBD2 | - | TGTGCTAGCAGCAGTAGCGGGGGAGCTCAAGAGACCCAGTACTTC | CASSSSGGAQETQYF
TRBJ1-2 | TRBV30 | - | - | TGTGCCTGGGTCCCAAAGGACAGACTCTATGGCTACACCTTC | CAWVPKDRLYGYTF
TRBJ2-7 | TRBV7-2 | - | once | TGTGCCAGCAGCTTAGGGGACACTAGCACCTACGAGCAGTACTTC | CASSLGDTSTYEQYF
TRBJ2-1 | TRBV7-7 | TRBD2 | - | TGTGCTAGCAGCCGAGACCTAGCGGGGGCGGGGAATGAGCAGTTCTTC | CASSRDLAGAGNEQFF
TRBJ2-7 | TRBV11-2 | TRBD1 | - | TGTGCCAGCAGCCTCGGACAGGGGGCCCCCTACGAGCAGTACTTC | CASSLGQGAPYEQYF
TRBJ1-5 | TRBV6-5 | - | - | TGTGCCAGCAGTTTAATGGCGGGCAATCAGCCCCAGCATTTT | CASSLMAGNQPQHF
TRBJ2-3 | TRBV7-3 | - | - | TGTGCCAGCAGCTTAATCGGGGGCAACACAGATACGCAGTATTTT | CASSLIGGNTDTQYF
TRBJ1-1 | TRBV7-2 | - | - | TGTGCCAGCAGCTCTCGCAGGACCGCTGAAGCTTTCTTT | CASSSRRTAEAFF